This TCR beta chain is drawn from a study of blood T cells in healthy people across ages. The authors extracted at least 5 micrograms of total RNA per sample. A sample-barcoded 5' primer and a J-beta primer mix were used in a second PCR of roughly 6 to 11 cycles. TCRdb recomputed calls from the 5' RACE reads with MiXCR, one row per CDR3 protein. Among hundreds of thousands of distinct CDR3 sequences listed, more than 45% were seen once. CDR1 and CDR2 from the germline V gene are ENHRY and SYGVKD. The ends lost 6 bases at V and 2 bases at J; junction bases unmatched: 8. The CDR3 consists of 15 residues. Study-wide results and limits: Versus aged donors, long-lived donors had higher diversity and more naive CD4+ cells.

With regard to this clonotype: Its antigen is not known.

The clonotype originates from a woman older than 75 in good health. Sequencing was done on a sample of blood. The chain recombines TRBV10-3 with TRBJ1-2, with TRBD1 identical over 8 bases. This CDR3 is CAISDRGGRNYGYTF. In nucleotides, the CDR3 is TGTGCCATCAGCGACAGGGGCGGGCGAAACTATGGCTACACCTTC.